Presented here are 9 T cell receptor beta chains from one specimen sequenced in a study of shared clonotypes between healthy human individuals. Libraries were prepared by immunoSEQ multiplex PCR; TCRdb keeps only in-frame clonotypes and omits some of them. The sample lists about 110,000 clones; roughly 70% were seen once. The material sequenced was memory CD8+ T cells sorted from blood. Documented subset: CD45RO+ cells pooled with CCR7-negative TemRA cells. These receptor sequences come from a woman in her 30s in good health.

This clone appeared once. The chain's CDR3 is CASSPLESDYLYGYTF. The CDR3 coding sequence is TGTGCCAGCAGTCCCCTCGAGTCGGACTACCTCTATGGCTACACCTTC. This sequence joins TRBV27 and TRBJ1-2; D uncertain. V shed 5 bases and J shed 4 bases, with 20 bases lying between them. CDR1 is MNHEY and CDR2 is SMNVEV in the germline V gene (reference sequence). The length of the CDR3 is 16 residues.

The chain couples TRBV21-1 to TRBJ2-7. TRBV21-1 is described as a pseudogene. CDR3 size: 12 residues. The CDR3 here is CASSQHSYEQYF. DNA for the CDR3: TGTGCCAGCAGCCAACATAGCTACGAGCAGTACTTC.

This rearrangement joins TRBV19 to TRBJ1-2, with 8 nucleotides matching TRBD1. Germline V gene lookup returns CDR1 LNHDA and CDR2 SQIVND (reference sequence). This CDR3 spans 13 amino acids. The J segment lost 2 bases and the V segment lost 7 bases, leaving 3 bases of the junction unmatched. The CDR3 sequence: CASIGDRNYGYTF. The CDR3 nucleotides are TGTGCCAGTATAGGGGACAGGAACTATGGCTACACCTTC.

This chain links TRBV6-1 with TRBJ1-2; 8 bases match TRBD1. Germline V gene sequence: CDR1 MNHNS, CDR2 SASEGT. Germline trimming cut 4 bases from V and 8 bases from J; bases unmatched to any gene: 15. This CDR3 is 16 amino acids long. CDR3 sequence (DNA): TGTGCCAGCAGTGCCCGGTCCGGACAGGGCTCGCTGGGCTACACCTTC. Encoded protein: CASSARSGQGSLGYTF.

The CDR3 reads CASSPLGLAENTDTQYF. CDR3 bases: TGCGCCAGCAGCCCTCTCGGACTAGCGGAGAACACAGATACGCAGTATTTT. The chain joins TRBV4-1 to TRBJ2-3; TRBD2 matches 10 bases. Germline CDR1 reads MGHRA; CDR2 reads YSYEKL. CDR3 length: 17 amino acids. V was pared by 4 bases and J by 2 bases, with 9 bases of the junction left unmatched.

The chain couples TRBV6-5 to TRBJ2-7; 9 nucleotides align to TRBD1. Germline assignment: CDR1 MNHEY and CDR2 SVGAGI. The CDR3 sequence is 15 residues long. Trimming at V came to 5 bases and at J to 2 bases, leaving 7 bases not matched to a gene. Here the CDR3 reads CASSANRDRAYEQYF. For the CDR3, the DNA is TGTGCCAGCAGTGCTAACCGGGACAGGGCCTACGAGCAGTACTTC.

This clone was seen just once. This rearrangement joins TRBV7-8 to TRBJ1-1; TRBD1 agrees at 7 bases. The V gene's germline CDR1 is SGHVS and CDR2 FQNEAQ. The CDR3 covers 14 residues. V was pared by 4 bases and J by 0 bases, with 2 bases of the junction left unmatched. This chain's CDR3 is CASSWGQLNTEAFF. In DNA, the CDR3 is TGTGCCAGCAGCTGGGGACAGCTGAACACTGAAGCTTTCTTT. The variable domain in full, completed from reference TRBV7-8 and TRBJ1-1, reads GAGVSQSPRYKVAKRGQDVALRCDPISGHVSLFWYQQALGQGPEFLTYFQNEAQLDKSGLPSDRFFAERPEGSVSTLKIQRTQQEDSAVYLCASSWGQLNTEAFFGQGTRLTVV.

The V gene is TRBV10-1, the J gene TRBJ2-7; 7 bases map to TRBD1. V was clipped by 3 bases and J by 5 bases; unmatched bases: 4. The CDR3 runs 13 residues. Looked up from germline, CDR1 is WNHNN and CDR2 is SYGVQD (reference sequence). CDR3 residues: CASSDYTGDEQYF. The CDR3 coding sequence is TGCGCCAGCAGTGACTATACAGGGGACGAGCAGTACTTC.

The chain carries TRBV4-1 and TRBJ2-7; 10 bases are a match to TRBD1. CDR3 length: 16 amino acids. The V gene end was trimmed by 5 bases and the J gene end by 4 bases; junction bases not matched to a gene: 11. Germline V CDR1 and CDR2: MGHRA, YSYEKL. CDR3 in DNA: TGCGCCAGCAGCTACGTCTCGACAGGGGGCCGGTACGAGCAGTACTTC. Amino acid sequence: CASSYVSTGGRYEQYF.